The clone carrying this T cell receptor beta chain was counted only a few times. This entry belongs to a study of T cells after yellow fever vaccination. This CDR3 has 12 amino acids. With 5 bases removed from V and 3 bases from J, the gap between germline ends came to 8 bases. In germline, CDR1 is SGHTA, CDR2 FQGNSA. Study conclusions and caveats: The booster saw the reappearance of most primary-vaccination clones (around 96% CD4, 70% to 90% CD8).

TCRdb redid the calling of the 5' RACE reads with MiXCR, one entry per CDR3 protein. In the table there are roughly 32,000 distinct CDR3 sequences, around 7% of which are singletons. V and J are TRBV7-2 and TRBJ2-7; no clear D gene. The TCR was taken from a man aged 18 to 29 who received the YFV17D yellow fever vaccine. Sequenced material: PBMCs, either bulk or a sorted T-cell subset (CD4+, CD8+, memory, or dextramer-sorted; not recorded which), taken on the day of the first yellow fever vaccination. CDR3 region: CASSHGSYEQYF. CDR3 nucleotide sequence: TGTGCCAGCAGCCACGGCAGCTACGAGCAGTACTTC.